The T cell receptor (beta chain) described here comes from a study of cytomegalovirus exposure and HLA in healthy donors. Study as a whole: In a later analysis, it was reported that the 90 to 150 validation repertoires had been produced on the same platform as the 500 to 750 repertoires belonging to the first cohort.

V lost 0 bases to trimming and J lost 2 bases, with 10 bases between them. CDR1 and CDR2 (germline): GTSNPN, SVGIG (reference sequence). This CDR3 has 14 amino acids. The repertoire was sequenced with immunoSEQ multiplex PCR; TCRdb's copy has only in-frame clones and lacks some. This table holds about 200,000 clones, roughly 83% found once. Points on this clone: Its antigen is not known.

Study conclusions and caveats: Investigators reported approximately 150 TCR beta chains as tied to cytomegalovirus. High specificity and sensitivity for cytomegalovirus status were reported for the classifier. Among the CMV-associated chains, three were confirmed in vitro as specific for CMV antigens.

The sequenced sample consisted of PBMCs. The clonotype was recovered from a woman between 18 and 29 years old in good health and CMV-seronegative. The chain recombines TRBV30 with TRBJ2-5; maybe TRBD2 (5 bases). The CDR3 reads CAWSVLGFQETQYF. For the CDR3, the DNA is TGTGCCTGGAGTGTACTAGGGTTTCAAGAGACCCAGTACTTC.